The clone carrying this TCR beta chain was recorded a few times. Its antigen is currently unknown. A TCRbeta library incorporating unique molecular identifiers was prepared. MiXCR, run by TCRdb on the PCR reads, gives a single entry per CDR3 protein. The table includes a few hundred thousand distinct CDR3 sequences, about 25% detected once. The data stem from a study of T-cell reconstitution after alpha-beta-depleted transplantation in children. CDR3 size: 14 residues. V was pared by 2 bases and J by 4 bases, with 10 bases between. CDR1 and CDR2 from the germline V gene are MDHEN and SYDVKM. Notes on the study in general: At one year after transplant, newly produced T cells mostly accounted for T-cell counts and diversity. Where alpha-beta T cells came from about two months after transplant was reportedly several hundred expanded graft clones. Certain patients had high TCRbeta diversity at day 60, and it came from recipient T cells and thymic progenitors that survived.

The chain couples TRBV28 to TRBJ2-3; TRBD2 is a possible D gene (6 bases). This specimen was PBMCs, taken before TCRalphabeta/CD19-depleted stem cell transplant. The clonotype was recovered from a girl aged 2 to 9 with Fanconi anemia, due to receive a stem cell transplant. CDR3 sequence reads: CASSLPGVSDTQYF. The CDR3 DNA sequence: TGTGCCAGCAGTTTACCGGGAGTCTCAGATACGCAGTATTTT.